The present T cell receptor (beta chain) was sequenced within a study of beta chain features in type 1 diabetes. The CDR3 loop spans 18 amino acids. Germline-derived CDR1 and CDR2 are SGHTA and FQGNSA. V lost 5 bases and J lost 0; bases outside the gene matches: 12. This clone was seen a few times. Its antigen is unidentified. Expressed TCRB transcripts were sequenced because the entire RNA isolate underwent reverse transcription. The repertoire was sequenced with immunoSEQ multiplex PCR; TCRdb's copy has only in-frame clones and lacks some. The profile shows about 400,000 clones, 10% to 15% of them singletons. Broader study findings: Researchers report that Type 1 diabetes patients had moderately but significantly shorter TCRB CDR3s across all four CD4+ subsets.

The sequencing input was naive CD4+ T cells from blood. The clonotype was recovered from a woman younger than 30 with type 1 diabetes. The rearrangement uses TRBV7-2 and TRBJ2-3, with TRBD2 identical over 9 bases. In DNA, the CDR3 is TGTGCCAGCAGCCCATGGGGTAGCGGGGGACTGAGCACAGATACGCAGTATTTT. Translated: CASSPWGSGGLSTDTQYF.